Below are 5 T cell receptor beta chains sequenced from a single sample in a study of patients and donors after allogeneic stem cell transplantation. TCRdb analysed the RT-PCR reads with MiXCR anew, one entry per CDR3 protein. The table has some 960,000 distinct CDR3 sequences, roughly 18% seen once. The sequenced material came from blood, either unsorted or a sorted T cell fraction (not recorded which). The receptors stem from a human donor who was either an allogeneic HSCT recipient or a stem cell or donor lymphocyte infusion donor (not recorded which). It is not recorded whose cells these are; they may come from a transplant donor.

The chain joins TRBV5-6 to TRBJ1-2; D gene unclear. CDR3 length: 16 residues. Trimming removed 4 bases from V and 0 bases from J, with 16 bases in between. Germline CDR1 reads SGHDT; CDR2 reads YYEEEE. The CDR3 DNA sequence: TGTGCCAGCAGCCCTGGGAGGGTTCTGACTAACTATGGCTACACCTTC. It is translated as CASSPGRVLTNYGYTF.

This clonotype appeared a few times. V gene TRBV9 combines with J gene TRBJ2-5, with TRBD2 identical over 9 bases. The germline V gene has CDR1 SGDLS and CDR2 YYNGEE. CDR3 length: 16 amino acids. Germline trimming cut 0 bases from V and 4 bases from J; bases unmatched to any gene: 7. The CDR3 DNA reads TGTGCCAGCAGCGTAGGCGGGGGGGTGGTAGGAGAGACCCAGTACTTC. Its protein product is CASSVGGGVVGETQYF.

This clonotype was seen at least ten times. The chain uses TRBV2 and TRBJ2-7, with D perhaps TRBD1 (5 bases). This CDR3 region has 13 residues. Trimming removed 7 bases at V and 2 bases at J, with 12 bases between. CDR1 is SNHLY and CDR2 is FYNNEI in the germline V gene. For the CDR3, the DNA is TGTGCCAGCACGACAGTAGACACCTACGAGCAGTACTTC. This encodes CASTTVDTYEQYF.

This clonotype was recorded at least ten times. This chain joins TRBV12-3 or TRBV12-4 and TRBJ1-1; 7 bases agree with TRBD1. Trimming took 7 bases from V and 8 from J; bases not matched to a gene: 7. This CDR3 has 12 amino acids. The CDR3 sequence: CASTLPGQEAFF. The CDR3 DNA sequence: TGTGCCAGCACCCTTCCGGGACAGGAAGCTTTCTTT.

V usage is TRBV12-3 or TRBV12-4 and J usage is TRBJ1-1; D is perhaps TRBD1 (6 bases). V was clipped by 6 bases and J by 4 bases, with 12 bases between them. CDR3 size: 13 residues. CDR3 region: CASRHRVGTEAFF. The DNA for the CDR3 is TGTGCCAGCAGACACAGGGTCGGCACTGAAGCTTTCTTT.